This T cell receptor (beta chain) comes out of a study of CD8 T cells in Susac syndrome. While CD8+ and CD4+ T cells were isolated negatively, TEMRA cells were enriched by FACS. The authors reverse transcribed roughly 0.5 to 1 ug RNA with random hexamers. By means of immunoSEQ multiplex PCR, TCR beta CDR3 spanning 54 Vbeta and 13 Jbeta underwent amplification. MiXCR was run by TCRdb on the immunoSEQ multiplex PCR reads, yielding one entry per CDR3 protein. The sample lists 180,000 or so distinct CDR3 sequences; about 95% were seen once. The receptor comes from a human donor in good health. The sample comprised CD4+ T cells from PBMCs.

The CDR3 protein is CSVAWFAYNEQFF. CDR3 sequence (DNA): TGCAGCGTTGCTTGGTTCGCCTACAATGAGCAGTTCTTC. The rearrangement joins TRBV29-1 to TRBJ2-1, with D unclear. V lost 4 bases to trimming and J lost 2 bases, with 9 bases between them. The CDR3 covers 13 residues. Germline V gene sequence: CDR1 SQVTM, CDR2 ANQGSEA.